A selection of T cell receptor beta chains follows, all from one sample in a study of T-cell memory formation after mild COVID-19. From the 5' RACE reads, TCRdb called clonotypes with MiXCR, one entry per CDR3 protein. The sample carries 550,000 to 600,000 distinct CDR3 sequences, roughly a fifth recorded once. The sequenced sample consisted of PBMCs or a T cell subset sorted from them (not recorded which). These receptors all come from an adult woman who had mild COVID-19 (a few samples of this study predate the infection). Cell type and time point are not known. CDR3s include the opening cysteine and the closing phenylalanine or tryptophan. A D gene is named only where the DNA matches it firmly. Clone size, where shown, is once, few, many, or a class for clones that have expanded.

D: -; J: TRBJ2-1; V: TRBV28; size: -; CDR3: CASSLLGGGEQFF; DNA: TGTGCCAGCAGTTTATTAGGCGGTGGTGAGCAGTTCTTC
D: TRBD1; J: TRBJ2-7; V: TRBV5-1; size: few; CDR3: CASSPGQVLFGYEQYF; DNA: TGCGCCAGCAGTCCGGGACAGGTTCTCTTTGGATACGAGCAGTACTTC
D: TRBD1; J: TRBJ2-3; V: TRBV30; size: -; CDR3: CAWTGGLGTDTQYF; DNA: TGTGCCTGGACAGGGGGATTGGGCACAGATACGCAGTATTTT
D: -; J: TRBJ2-7; V: TRBV7-8; size: many; CDR3: CASSSLRENSYEQYF; DNA: TGTGCCAGCAGCTCCCTCCGGGAAAACTCCTACGAGCAGTACTTC
D: -; J: TRBJ2-6; V: TRBV30; size: few; CDR3: CAWSGGGGANVLTF; DNA: TGTGCCTGGAGTGGAGGAGGTGGGGCCAACGTCCTGACTTTC
D: -; J: TRBJ2-1; V: TRBV7-8; size: few; CDR3: CASRTSLSSYNEQFF; DNA: TGTGCCAGCAGAACCAGCCTGAGCTCCTACAATGAGCAGTTCTTC
D: -; J: TRBJ2-1; V: TRBV20-1; size: -; CDR3: CSARDLINEQFF; DNA: TGCAGTGCTAGAGATCTAATCAATGAGCAGTTCTTC
D: -; J: TRBJ1-2; V: TRBV7-9; size: -; CDR3: CASSSPEGRANYGYTF; DNA: TGTGCCAGCAGCTCCCCGGAGGGGAGGGCCAACTATGGCTACACCTTC
D: -; J: TRBJ2-5; V: TRBV5-6; size: many; CDR3: CASSLVAAGRETQYF; DNA: TGTGCCAGCAGCTTGGTGGCCGCCGGACGGGAGACCCAGTACTTC
D: -; J: TRBJ2-1; V: TRBV6-5; size: -; CDR3: CASSPPPRTGEQFF; DNA: TGTGCCAGCAGTCCCCCCCCTAGAACCGGTGAGCAGTTCTTC
D: TRBD1; J: TRBJ2-7; V: TRBV29-1; size: few; CDR3: CSVLTGGDEQYF; DNA: TGCAGCGTGCTGACAGGGGGGGACGAGCAGTACTTC
D: TRBD1; J: TRBJ1-1; V: TRBV5-1; size: -; CDR3: CASSPVGTASMNTEAFF; DNA: TGCGCCAGCAGCCCGGTCGGGACAGCCTCCATGAACACTGAAGCTTTCTTT
D: -; J: TRBJ2-7; V: TRBV4-1; size: few; CDR3: CASSQGDDAFWEQYF; DNA: TGCGCCAGCAGCCAGGGGGACGATGCGTTTTGGGAGCAGTACTTC
D: -; J: TRBJ1-5; V: TRBV6-1; size: -; CDR3: CASSENAGGNQPQHF; DNA: TGTGCCAGCAGTGAAAACGCAGGAGGCAATCAGCCCCAGCATTTT
D: TRBD1; J: TRBJ2-7; V: TRBV12-3/TRBV12-4; size: few; CDR3: CASSTGGSSYEQYF; DNA: TGTGCCAGCAGTACAGGGGGCTCATCCTACGAGCAGTACTTC
D: -; J: TRBJ1-3; V: TRBV27; size: -; CDR3: CASSPRGFGNTIYF; DNA: TGTGCCAGCAGTCCCCGGGGGTTTGGAAACACCATATATTTT
D: TRBD1; J: TRBJ1-5; V: TRBV6-1; size: few; CDR3: CASLWGQGSSNQPQHF; DNA: TGTGCCAGCTTATGGGGACAGGGGTCTAGCAATCAGCCCCAGCATTTT
D: -; J: TRBJ2-6; V: TRBV12-3/TRBV12-4; size: few; CDR3: CASSRQGGRTGANVLTF; DNA: TGTGCCAGCAGCCGACAGGGAGGACGTACTGGGGCCAACGTCCTGACTTTC
D: -; J: TRBJ1-4; V: TRBV15; size: -; CDR3: CATSKEGLDEKLFF; DNA: TGTGCCACCAGCAAAGAGGGGCTTGATGAAAAACTGTTTTTT
D: TRBD2; J: TRBJ2-2; V: TRBV6-2/TRBV6-3; size: -; CDR3: CASRLSGSTGELFF; DNA: TGTGCCAGCCGACTTAGCGGGTCAACCGGGGAGCTGTTTTTT
D: -; J: TRBJ2-5; V: TRBV30; size: -; CDR3: CAWSFGTIPRETQYF; DNA: TGTGCCTGGAGTTTTGGGACCATCCCGCGGGAGACCCAGTACTTC
D: TRBD1; J: TRBJ1-2; V: TRBV24-1; size: once; CDR3: CATSEHTDRGHGYTF; DNA: TGTGCCACCAGTGAACACACCGACAGGGGACATGGCTACACCTTC
D: TRBD1; J: TRBJ1-2; V: TRBV12-3/TRBV12-4; size: -; CDR3: CASSHTKTGGLGYGYTF; DNA: TGTGCCAGCAGCCATACCAAGACAGGGGGGTTAGGCTATGGCTACACCTTC
D: -; J: TRBJ2-1; V: TRBV5-1; size: few; CDR3: CASSFDRSSVLNEQFF; DNA: TGCGCCAGCAGCTTTGACAGAAGTTCAGTTCTCAATGAGCAGTTCTTC
D: TRBD2; J: TRBJ2-3; V: TRBV5-1; size: -; CDR3: CASSLVGGRASDTQYF; DNA: TGCGCCAGCAGCTTGGTCGGCGGGAGGGCCTCAGATACGCAGTATTTT